Below are 11 T cell receptor beta chains sequenced from a single sample in a study of early T cells in non-severe SARS-CoV-2 infection. TCRdb reanalysed the 5' RACE reads using MiXCR and keeps one entry per CDR3 protein. Here the sample spans about 22,000 distinct CDR3 sequences, under 6% being singletons. Sequences were obtained from whole blood. The receptors derive from an adult who was a healthcare worker with PCR-confirmed SARS-CoV-2 infection or an uninfected control (not recorded which).

The sample holds a few counts of this clonotype. The chain links TRBV29-1 to TRBJ2-5, with D possibly matching TRBD2 (5 bases). The CDR3 length is 16 residues. Germline CDR1 SQVTM, CDR2 ANQGSEA. V lost 0 bases to trimming and J lost 5 bases, with 19 bases between them. For the CDR3, the DNA is TGCAGCGTTGAAGATCTTAAGGGTCTATCGGGGGAGACCCAGTACTTC. This translates into CSVEDLKGLSGETQYF.

This clonotype was detected many times. The chain has TRBV7-9 and TRBJ1-6; D is unclear. Trimming stripped 4 bases from V and 14 bases from J, with 18 bases between. This CDR3 has 14 residues. The germline V gene has CDR1 SEHNR and CDR2 FQNEAQ (reference sequence). The CDR3 sequence: CASSSSDLLAALHF. The CDR3 bases are TGTGCCAGCAGCTCTTCGGACCTCCTCGCTGCCCTCCACTTT.

This clonotype has ten or more counts. The chain couples TRBV5-5 to TRBJ1-1; 7 bases are shared with TRBD1. J was trimmed by 3 bases and V by 4 bases; bases with no gene match: 9. The CDR3 sequence is 15 residues long. The V gene's germline CDR1 is SGHKS and CDR2 YYEKEE (reference sequence). CDR3 protein: CASSLRQGVYTEAFF. The CDR3 coding sequence is TGTGCCAGCAGCCTACGACAGGGTGTTTACACTGAAGCTTTCTTT.

This clonotype was observed a handful of times. The chain couples TRBV20-1 to TRBJ2-3, with 10 positions matching TRBD2. V lost 2 bases to trimming and J lost 13 bases; unmatched junction nucleotides: 12. CDR1 and CDR2 from the germline V gene are DFQATT and SNEGSKA (reference sequence). The CDR3 covers 14 residues. CDR3 sequence (DNA): TGCAGTGCTAGAAACATGTCAGCGGGGGGGAGGGAGTATTTT. This sequence encodes CSARNMSAGGREYF.

This clonotype came up many times. The chain links TRBV5-1 to TRBJ2-7, with 8 bases aligning to TRBD1. Germline CDR1 is SGHRS and CDR2 is YFSETQ. The length of the CDR3 is 13 residues. The V gene end was trimmed by 3 bases and the J gene end by 4 bases; junction bases not matched to a gene: 3. The CDR3 DNA follows: TGCGCCAGCAGCTCGCGGACAGGGTACGAGCAGTACTTC. This encodes CASSSRTGYEQYF.

By share, this clonotype counts as medium-sized. The genes are TRBV3-1 and TRBJ1-1; TRBD1 matches 7 bases. J was trimmed by 1 base and V by 3 bases; bases with no gene match: 5. The CDR3 extends over 15 amino acids. Per the germline V gene, CDR1 is LGHDT and CDR2 is YNNKEL (reference sequence). CDR3 in amino acids: CASSQNRGENTEAFF. CDR3 sequence (DNA): TGTGCCAGCAGCCAGAACAGGGGCGAGAACACTGAAGCTTTCTTT.

This clonotype was picked up many times. V usage is TRBV2 and J usage is TRBJ2-3; D is perhaps TRBD1 or TRBD2 (5 bases each). The CDR3 sequence is 16 residues long. V lost 4 bases to trimming and J lost 1 base, with 15 bases between them. Germline V gene lookup returns CDR1 SNHLY and CDR2 FYNNEI. The CDR3 DNA sequence: TGTGCCAGCAGTGTCCCGGGGCTAGCCGGCACAGATACGCAGTATTTT. Protein product: CASSVPGLAGTDTQYF. Filled out from reference TRBV2 and TRBJ2-3, the complete variable domain reads EPEVTQTPSHQVTQMGQEVILRCVPISNHLYFYWYRQILGQKVEFLVSFYNNEISEKSEIFDDQFSVERPDGSNFTLKIRSTKLEDSAMYFCASSVPGLAGTDTQYFGPGTRLTVL.

This clonotype was seen just once. This chain uses TRBV7-2 with TRBJ2-3; 8 nucleotides match TRBD2. Per the germline V gene, CDR1 is SGHTA and CDR2 is FQGNSA. Trimming took 1 base from V and 4 from J; bases not matched to a gene: 4. The CDR3 runs 15 residues. The CDR3 coding sequence is TGTGCCAGCAGCTTAGTCGGGGGGGCCCCAGATACGCAGTATTTT. As protein: CASSLVGGAPDTQYF.

This clonotype was recorded at least ten times. V usage is TRBV7-3 and J usage is TRBJ2-1, with 11 bases that match TRBD2. CDR3 length equals 15 residues. CDR1 SGHTA and CDR2 FQGTGA come from the germline V gene. V trimming: 3 bases; J trimming: 5 bases; junction bases outside the gene matches: 3. The DNA for the CDR3 is TGTGCCAGCAGCTTTCTAGCGGGGGGTCACAATGAGCAGTTCTTC. Translated, it gives CASSFLAGGHNEQFF. The variable domain in full, with the rest retrieved from reference TRBV7-3 and TRBJ2-1, is GAGVSQTPSNKVTEKGKYVELRCDPISGHTALYWYRQSLGQGPEFLIYFQGTGAADDSGLPNDRFFAVRPEGSVSTLKIQRTERGDSAVYLCASSFLAGGHNEQFFGPGTRLTVL.

In this sample, this clonotype turned up a few times. The V gene is TRBV12-3 or TRBV12-4, the J gene TRBJ2-1; D may be TRBD2 (5 bases). There are 13 residues in the CDR3. The ends were cut back, 5 bases at V and 4 bases at J, with 9 bases in the middle. The CDR3 here is CASSPSPYNEQFF. The CDR3 DNA sequence: TGTGCCAGCAGTCCTAGCCCTTACAATGAGCAGTTCTTC.

In its sample, this clonotype ranks as medium-sized. The rearrangement joins TRBV20-1 to TRBJ1-5, with a possible D match to TRBD1 (5 bases). Germline CDR1 is DFQATT and CDR2 is SNEGSKA (reference sequence). Trimming removed 3 bases at V and 5 bases at J, with 17 bases between. The CDR3 is 15 residues long. The CDR3 sequence: CSASQGGKVHQPQHF. CDR3 sequence (DNA): TGCAGTGCTAGTCAGGGAGGGAAAGTACATCAGCCCCAGCATTTT.